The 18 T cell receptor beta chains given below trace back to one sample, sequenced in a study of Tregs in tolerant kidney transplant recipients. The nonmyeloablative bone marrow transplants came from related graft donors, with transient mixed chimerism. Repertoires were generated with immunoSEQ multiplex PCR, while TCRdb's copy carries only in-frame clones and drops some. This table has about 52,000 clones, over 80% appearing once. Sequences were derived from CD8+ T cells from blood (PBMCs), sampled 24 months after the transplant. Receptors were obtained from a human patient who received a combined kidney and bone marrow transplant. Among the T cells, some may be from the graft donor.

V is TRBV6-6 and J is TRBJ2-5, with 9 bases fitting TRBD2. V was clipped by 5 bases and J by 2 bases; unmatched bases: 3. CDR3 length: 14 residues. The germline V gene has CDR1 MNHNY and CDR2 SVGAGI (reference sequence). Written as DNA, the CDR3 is TGTGCCAGCAGTAAGACTAGCGGACAAGAGACCCAGTACTTC. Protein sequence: CASSKTSGQETQYF.

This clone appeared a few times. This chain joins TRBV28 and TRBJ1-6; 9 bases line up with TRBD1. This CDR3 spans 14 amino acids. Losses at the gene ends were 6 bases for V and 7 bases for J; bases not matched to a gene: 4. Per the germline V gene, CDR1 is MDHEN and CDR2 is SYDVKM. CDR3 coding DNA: TGTGCCAGCAGCACAGGGGGCAACAATTCACCCCTCCACTTT. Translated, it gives CASSTGGNNSPLHF.

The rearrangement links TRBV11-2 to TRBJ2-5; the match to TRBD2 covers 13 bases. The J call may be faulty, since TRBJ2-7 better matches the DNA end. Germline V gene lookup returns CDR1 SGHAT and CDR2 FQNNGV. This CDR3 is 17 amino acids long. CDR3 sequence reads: CASSSRLAGGLGYEQYF. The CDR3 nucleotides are TGTGCCAGCAGCTCCCGACTAGCGGGGGGCCTAGGCTACGAGCAGTACTTC.

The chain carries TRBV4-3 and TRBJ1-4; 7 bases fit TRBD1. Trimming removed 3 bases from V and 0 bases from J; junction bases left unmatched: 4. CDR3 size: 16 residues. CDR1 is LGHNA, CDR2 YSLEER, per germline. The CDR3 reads CASSHDTGATNEKLFF. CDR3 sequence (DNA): TGCGCCAGCAGCCACGATACAGGGGCAACTAATGAAAAACTGTTTTTT.

CDR3 protein: CASSPNREAFF. The DNA for the CDR3 is TGTGCCAGCAGCCCGAACAGAGAAGCTTTCTTT. This chain connects TRBV11-3 to TRBJ1-1; no clear D. Germline-derived CDR1 and CDR2 are SGHNT and YENEEA. V was cut by 5 bases and J by 8 bases, with 9 bases left in between. The CDR3 is made up of 11 amino acids.

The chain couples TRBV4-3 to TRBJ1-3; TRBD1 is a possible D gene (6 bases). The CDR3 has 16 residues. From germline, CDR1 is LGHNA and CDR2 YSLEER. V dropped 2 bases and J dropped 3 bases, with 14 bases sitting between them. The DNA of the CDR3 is TGCGCCAGCAGCCAATGGGGGCCCCTCGGTGGAAACACCATATATTTT. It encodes CASSQWGPLGGNTIYF.

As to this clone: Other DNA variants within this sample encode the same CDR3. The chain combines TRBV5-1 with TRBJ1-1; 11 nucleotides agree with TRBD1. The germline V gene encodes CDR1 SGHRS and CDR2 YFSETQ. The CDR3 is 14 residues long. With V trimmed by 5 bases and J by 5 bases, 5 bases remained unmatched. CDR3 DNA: TGCGCCAGCAGTTATGGACAGGGGGCTACTGAAGCTTTCTTT. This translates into CASSYGQGATEAFF.

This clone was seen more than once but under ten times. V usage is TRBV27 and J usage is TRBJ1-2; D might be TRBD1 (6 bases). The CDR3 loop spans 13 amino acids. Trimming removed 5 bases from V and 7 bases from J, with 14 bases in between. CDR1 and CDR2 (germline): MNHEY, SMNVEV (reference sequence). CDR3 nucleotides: TGTGCCAGCAGTGCACACAGGGTATCTGGCTACACCTTC. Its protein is CASSAHRVSGYTF.

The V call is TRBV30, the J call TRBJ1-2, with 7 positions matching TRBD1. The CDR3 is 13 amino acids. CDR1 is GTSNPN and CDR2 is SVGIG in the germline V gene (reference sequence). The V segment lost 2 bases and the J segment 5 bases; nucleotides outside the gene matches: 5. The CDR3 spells CAWSPTGEYGYTF. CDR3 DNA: TGTGCCTGGAGTCCAACAGGGGAATATGGCTACACCTTC.

The CDR3 region is CASSLGLARGGYEQYF. The CDR3 DNA follows: TGTGCCAGCAGCTTAGGACTAGCTCGGGGCGGATACGAGCAGTACTTC. The chain recombines TRBV6-4 with TRBJ2-7, with 8 nucleotides matching TRBD2. CDR1 is MRHNA and CDR2 is SNTAGT in the germline V gene. J lost 4 bases, V lost 6 bases, and 14 bases had no gene match. The CDR3 runs 16 residues.

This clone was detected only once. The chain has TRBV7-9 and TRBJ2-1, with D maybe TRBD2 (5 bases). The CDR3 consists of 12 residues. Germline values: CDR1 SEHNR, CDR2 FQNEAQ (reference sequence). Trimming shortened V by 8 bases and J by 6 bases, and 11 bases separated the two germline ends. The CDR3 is CASVEAGNEQFF. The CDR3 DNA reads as TGTGCCAGCGTTGAGGCGGGCAATGAGCAGTTCTTC.

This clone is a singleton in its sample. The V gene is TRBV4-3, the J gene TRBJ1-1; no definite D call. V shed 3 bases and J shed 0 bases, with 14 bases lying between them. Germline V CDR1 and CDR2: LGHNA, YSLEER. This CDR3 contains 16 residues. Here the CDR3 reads CASSHYPTGLNTEAFF. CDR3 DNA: TGCGCCAGCAGCCATTACCCGACTGGATTGAACACTGAAGCTTTCTTT.

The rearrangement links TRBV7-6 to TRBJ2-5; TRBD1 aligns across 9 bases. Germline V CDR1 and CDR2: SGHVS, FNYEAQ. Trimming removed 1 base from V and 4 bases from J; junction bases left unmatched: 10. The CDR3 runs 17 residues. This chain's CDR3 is CASSLGDRDRVRETQYF. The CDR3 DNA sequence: TGTGCCAGCAGCTTAGGGGACCGGGACAGGGTTCGAGAGACCCAGTACTTC.

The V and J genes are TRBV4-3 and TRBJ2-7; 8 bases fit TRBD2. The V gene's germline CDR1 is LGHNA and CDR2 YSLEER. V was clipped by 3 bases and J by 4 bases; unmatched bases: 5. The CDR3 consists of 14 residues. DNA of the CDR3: TGCGCCAGCAGCCACGGGACTAGGGGATACGAGCAGTACTTC. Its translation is CASSHGTRGYEQYF.

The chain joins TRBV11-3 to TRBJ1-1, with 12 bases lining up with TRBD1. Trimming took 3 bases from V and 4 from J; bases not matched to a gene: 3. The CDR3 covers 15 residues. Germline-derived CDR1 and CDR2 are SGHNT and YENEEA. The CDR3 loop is CASSLGQGAGTEAFF. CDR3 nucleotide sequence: TGTGCCAGCAGCTTGGGACAGGGGGCCGGCACTGAAGCTTTCTTT.

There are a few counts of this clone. The CDR3 loop reads CASSQDAGQEQFF. CDR3 nucleotides: TGCGCCAGCAGCCAAGACGCCGGACAAGAGCAGTTCTTC. The chain employs TRBV4-1 and TRBJ2-1; perhaps TRBD1 as D (5 bases). This CDR3 spans 13 amino acids. The ends were cut back, 0 bases at V and 10 bases at J, with 10 bases in the middle. Germline lookup yields CDR1 MGHRA and CDR2 YSYEKL.

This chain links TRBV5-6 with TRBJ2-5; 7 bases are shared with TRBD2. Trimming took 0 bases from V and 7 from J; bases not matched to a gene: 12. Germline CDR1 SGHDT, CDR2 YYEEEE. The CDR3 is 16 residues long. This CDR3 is CASSLAGIGGRGTQYF. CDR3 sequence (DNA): TGTGCCAGCAGCTTGGCCGGGATCGGCGGGAGAGGGACCCAGTACTTC.

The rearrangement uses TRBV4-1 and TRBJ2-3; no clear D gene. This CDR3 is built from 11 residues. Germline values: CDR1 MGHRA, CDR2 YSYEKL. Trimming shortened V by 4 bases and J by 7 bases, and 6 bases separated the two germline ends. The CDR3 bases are TGCGCCAGCAGCCTAGCCAATACGCAGTATTTT. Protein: CASSLANTQYF.